A selection of T cell receptor beta chains follows, all from one sample in a study of monozygotic twins with inflammatory bowel disease. For each CDR3 protein, TCRdb gives one entry from its re-call of the 5' RACE reads, without DNA. The listing contains approximately 300,000 distinct CDR3 sequences. The specimen sequenced was blood. Receptor source: a human donor with ulcerative colitis or Crohn's disease, or a healthy co-twin of an affected twin (not recorded which). Both conserved end residues are part of each CDR3.

TRBV20-1	TRBJ1-1	CSARDPNTEAFF
TRBV29-1	TRBJ2-2	CSAIGAGSGELFF
TRBV7-2	TRBJ2-5	CASGDILQETQYF
TRBV10-3	TRBJ2-7	CAISETSGSKYHEQYF
TRBV24-1	TRBJ2-2	CATSDLPPGELFF
TRBV6-1	TRBJ2-3	CASSADTGGLTSTDTQYF
TRBV10-3	TRBJ2-1	CAISEVGPQFF
TRBV29-1	TRBJ1-5	CSVRQGDQPQHF
TRBV7-2	TRBJ2-7	CASSLAGTGGSYEQYF
TRBV6-5	TRBJ2-1	CASSYSGNPRSEQFF
TRBV7-8	TRBJ2-3	CASSLERGRADTQYF
TRBV28	TRBJ1-5	CASSPTDFYSNQPQHF
TRBV5-1	TRBJ2-2	CASSSTRAGAQLFF
TRBV7-2	TRBJ2-5	CASSLGPAGGLETQYF
TRBV4-3	TRBJ2-7	CASSPQGGEQYF
TRBV7-2	TRBJ2-1	CASSLAGKNNEQFF
TRBV7-2	TRBJ2-3	CASSLVREPTDTQYF
TRBV6-6	TRBJ2-4	CASSLSLRDIQYF
TRBV20-1	TRBJ2-1	CSARVRVRGDNEQFF
TRBV6-2/TRBV6-3	TRBJ1-5	CASSHLSSYSNQPQHF
TRBV7-2	TRBJ2-5	CASSLGSSGIETQYF
TRBV20-1	TRBJ1-5	CSAIPVGRDNQPQHF
TRBV29-1	TRBJ2-1	CSVRTSGSSYNEQFF
TRBV28	TRBJ2-5	CASSSPGQRHRGGAARETQYF
TRBV12-3/TRBV12-4	TRBJ2-5	CASSLRGPSQETQYF
TRBV5-1	TRBJ2-1	CASSLAPGSGRNEQFF